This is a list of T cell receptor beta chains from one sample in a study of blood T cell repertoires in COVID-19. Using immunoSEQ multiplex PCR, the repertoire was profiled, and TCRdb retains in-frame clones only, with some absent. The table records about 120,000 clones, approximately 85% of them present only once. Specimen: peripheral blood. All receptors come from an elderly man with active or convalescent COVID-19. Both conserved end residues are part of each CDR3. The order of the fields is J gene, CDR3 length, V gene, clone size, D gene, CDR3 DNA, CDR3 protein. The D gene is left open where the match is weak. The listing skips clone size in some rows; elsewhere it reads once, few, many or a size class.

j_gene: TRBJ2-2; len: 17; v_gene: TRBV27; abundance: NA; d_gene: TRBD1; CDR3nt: TGTGCCAGCAGTCGTCTCGGGACAGGGGGGGACACCGGGGAGCTGTTTTTT; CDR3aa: CASSRLGTGGDTGELFF
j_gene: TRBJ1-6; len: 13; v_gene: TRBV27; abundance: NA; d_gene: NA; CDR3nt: TGTGCCAGCAGTTTGAGGGTTAATTCACCCCTCCACTTT; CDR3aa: CASSLRVNSPLHF
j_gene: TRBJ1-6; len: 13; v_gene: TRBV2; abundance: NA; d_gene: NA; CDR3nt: TGTGCCAGCAAGCCAGGGCCTGATTCACCCCTCCACTTT; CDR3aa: CASKPGPDSPLHF
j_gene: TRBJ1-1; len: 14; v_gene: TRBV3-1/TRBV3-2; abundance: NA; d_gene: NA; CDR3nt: TGTGCCAGCAGCCCCGGAGCACTGAACACTGAAGCTTTCTTT; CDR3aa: CASSPGALNTEAFF
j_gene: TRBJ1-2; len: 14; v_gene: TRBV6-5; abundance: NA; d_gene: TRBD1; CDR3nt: TGTGCCAGCAGCGGACAGGGTAGTGCCTATGGCTACACCTTC; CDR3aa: CASSGQGSAYGYTF
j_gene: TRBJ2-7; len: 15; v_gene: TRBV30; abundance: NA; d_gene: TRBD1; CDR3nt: TGTGCCTGCCGGGGACGGGGACAGGAGACGGGCGAGCAGTACTTC; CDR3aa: CACRGRGQETGEQYF
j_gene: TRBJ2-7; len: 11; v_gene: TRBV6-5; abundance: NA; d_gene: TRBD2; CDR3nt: TGTGCCACCAACGGGGGGGGAGAGCAGTACTTC; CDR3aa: CATNGGGEQYF
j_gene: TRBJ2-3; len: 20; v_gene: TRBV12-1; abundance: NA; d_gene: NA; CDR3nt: NA; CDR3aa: CASSFAAGTSGALGTDTQYF
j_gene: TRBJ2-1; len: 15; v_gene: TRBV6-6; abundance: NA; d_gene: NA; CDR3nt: TGTGCCAGCAGCTACCAGGGGTTCCCCTACAATGAGCAGTTCTTC; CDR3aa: CASSYQGFPYNEQFF
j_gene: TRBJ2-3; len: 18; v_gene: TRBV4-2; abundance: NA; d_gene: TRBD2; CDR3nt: TGTGCCAGCAGCCACGCTAGCGGGGGGCAGCATAGCACAGATACGCAGTATTTT; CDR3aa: CASSHASGGQHSTDTQYF
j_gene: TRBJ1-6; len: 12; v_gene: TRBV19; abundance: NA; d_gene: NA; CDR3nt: TGTGCCAGTAGTAAAAAGGAGGGACCCCTCCACTTT; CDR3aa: CASSKKEGPLHF
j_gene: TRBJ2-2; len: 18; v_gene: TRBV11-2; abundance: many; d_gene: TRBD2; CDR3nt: TGTGCCAGCAGCTTATACCCCTCCGTAGCGGGAGGGCCCGGGGAGCTGTTTTTT; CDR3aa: CASSLYPSVAGGPGELFF
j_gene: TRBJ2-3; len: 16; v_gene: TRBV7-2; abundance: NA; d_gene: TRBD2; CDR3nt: TGTGCCAGCAGCTCCTTCCTAGCGGGGGGCACAGATACGCAGTATTTT; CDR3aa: CASSSFLAGGTDTQYF
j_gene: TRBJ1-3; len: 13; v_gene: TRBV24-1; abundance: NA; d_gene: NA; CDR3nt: TGTGCCACCAGTGAAGAGGCAACAGGTACCATATATTTT; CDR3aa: CATSEEATGTIYF
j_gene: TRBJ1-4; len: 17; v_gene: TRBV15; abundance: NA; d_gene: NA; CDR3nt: TGTGCCACCAGCAGAATCTCCCAGGGGCTCACTAATGAAAAACTGTTTTTT; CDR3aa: CATSRISQGLTNEKLFF
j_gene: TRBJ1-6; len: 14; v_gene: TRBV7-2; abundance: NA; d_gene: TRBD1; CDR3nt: TGTGCCAGCAGCTACGGACAGGGAACCTCACCCCTCCACTTT; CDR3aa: CASSYGQGTSPLHF
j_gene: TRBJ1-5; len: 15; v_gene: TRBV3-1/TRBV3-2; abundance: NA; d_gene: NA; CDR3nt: TGTGCCAGCAGCCAAGGGGGAGGGGCCTATCAGCCCCAGCATTTT; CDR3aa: CASSQGGGAYQPQHF
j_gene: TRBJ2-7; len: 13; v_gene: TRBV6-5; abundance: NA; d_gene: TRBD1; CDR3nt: TGTGCCAGCAGGTCAGGACAGGGGTACGAGCAGTACTTC; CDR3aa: CASRSGQGYEQYF
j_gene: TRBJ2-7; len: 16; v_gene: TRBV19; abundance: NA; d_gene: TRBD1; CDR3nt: TGTGCCAGTAGTCCTCAGGCCGGGACAGGGCTGGGAGAGCAGTACTTC; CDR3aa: CASSPQAGTGLGEQYF
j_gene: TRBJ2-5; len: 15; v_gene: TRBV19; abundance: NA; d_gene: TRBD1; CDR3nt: TGTGCCAGTAGTACCCTAGGACAGGGGGAAGAGACCCAGTACTTC; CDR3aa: CASSTLGQGEETQYF
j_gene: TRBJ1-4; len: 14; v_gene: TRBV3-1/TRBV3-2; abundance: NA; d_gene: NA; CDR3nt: TGTGCCAGCAGCCAAGGTGGAGGGAATGAAAAACTGTTTTTT; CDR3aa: CASSQGGGNEKLFF
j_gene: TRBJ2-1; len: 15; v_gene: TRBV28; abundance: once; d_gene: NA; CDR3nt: TGTGCCAGCACCTCGTCGGGGGTCTCCTACAATGAGCAGTTCTTC; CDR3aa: CASTSSGVSYNEQFF
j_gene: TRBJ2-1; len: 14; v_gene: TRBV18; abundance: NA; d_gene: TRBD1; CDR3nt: TGTGCCAGCTCACCCCAGACAGGGTCCAATGAGCAGTTCTTC; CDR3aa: CASSPQTGSNEQFF
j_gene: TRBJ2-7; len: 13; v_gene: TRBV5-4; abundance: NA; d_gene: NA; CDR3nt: TGTGCCAGCAGCCTGTTTGGTAGCTACGAGCAGTACTTC; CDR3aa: CASSLFGSYEQYF
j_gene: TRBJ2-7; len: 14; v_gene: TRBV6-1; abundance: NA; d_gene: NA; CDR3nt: TGTGCCAGCAGTGACGTCCAGGGGATTCACGAGCAGTACTTC; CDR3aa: CASSDVQGIHEQYF
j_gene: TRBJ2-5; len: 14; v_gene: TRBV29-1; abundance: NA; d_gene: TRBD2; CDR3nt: TGCAGCGTTGAAGACGCGGGAGTGGGAGAGACCCAGTACTTC; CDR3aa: CSVEDAGVGETQYF
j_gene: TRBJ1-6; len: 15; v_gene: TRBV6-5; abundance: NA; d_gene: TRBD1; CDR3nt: TGTGCCAGCAGCGTTAACAGGGGGAAGAATTCACCCCTCCACTTT; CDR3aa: CASSVNRGKNSPLHF
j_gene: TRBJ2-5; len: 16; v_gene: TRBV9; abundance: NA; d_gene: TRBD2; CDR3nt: TGTGCCAGCAGCGTTAGTCCGGGACTAGCCCAAGAGACCCAGTACTTC; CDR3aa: CASSVSPGLAQETQYF
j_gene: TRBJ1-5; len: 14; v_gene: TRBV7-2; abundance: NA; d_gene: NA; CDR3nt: TGTGCCAGCAGCTTGGACAACCCACAGGGAACCCAGCATTTT; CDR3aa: CASSLDNPQGTQHF
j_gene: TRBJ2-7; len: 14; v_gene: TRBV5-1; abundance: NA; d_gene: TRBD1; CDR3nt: TGCGCCAGCAGCGTGAGACAGGGGTTTTACGAGCAGTACTTC; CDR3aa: CASSVRQGFYEQYF
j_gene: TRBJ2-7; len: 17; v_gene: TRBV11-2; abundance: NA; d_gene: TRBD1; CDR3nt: TGTGCCAGCAGCTTAGATCCCTACCCGGGACAGACGGGCGAGCAGTACTTC; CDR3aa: CASSLDPYPGQTGEQYF
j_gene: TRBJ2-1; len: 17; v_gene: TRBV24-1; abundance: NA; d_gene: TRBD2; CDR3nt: TGTGCCACCAGTGCACTAGCGGGAGGAAGTAGTAGAGATGAGCAGTTCTTC; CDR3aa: CATSALAGGSSRDEQFF
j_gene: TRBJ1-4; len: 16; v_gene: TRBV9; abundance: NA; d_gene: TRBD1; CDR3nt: TGTGCCAGCAGCCCACAGGGGCGAGCAACTAATGAAAAACTGTTTTTT; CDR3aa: CASSPQGRATNEKLFF
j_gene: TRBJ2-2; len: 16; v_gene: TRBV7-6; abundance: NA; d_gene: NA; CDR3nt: TGTGCCAGCAGCTTGGGTTTCAGGGCCTACACCGGGGAGCTGTTTTTT; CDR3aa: CASSLGFRAYTGELFF
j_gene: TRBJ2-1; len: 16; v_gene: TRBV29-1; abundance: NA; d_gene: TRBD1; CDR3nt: TGCAGCGCCGACCACCGACAGGGGCCCTACTACAATGAGCAGTTCTTC; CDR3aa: CSADHRQGPYYNEQFF
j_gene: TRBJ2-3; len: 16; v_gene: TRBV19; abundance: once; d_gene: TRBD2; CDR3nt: TGTGCCAGTAGTATACCGGGCGGGAGAGGTGCAGATACGCAGTATTTT; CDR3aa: CASSIPGGRGADTQYF
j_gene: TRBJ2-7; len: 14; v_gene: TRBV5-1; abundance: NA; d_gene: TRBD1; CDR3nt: TGCGCCAGCAGCTCCGGGACAGTGTCCTACGAGCAGTACTTC; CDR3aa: CASSSGTVSYEQYF
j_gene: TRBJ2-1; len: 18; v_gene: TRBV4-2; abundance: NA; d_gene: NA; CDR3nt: TGTGCCAGCAGCCAAGAGTCAGGCGGGGTTAGCTCCTACAATGAGCAGTTCTTC; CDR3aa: CASSQESGGVSSYNEQFF
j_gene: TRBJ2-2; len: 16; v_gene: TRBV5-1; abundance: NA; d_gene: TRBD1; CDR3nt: TGCGCCAGCAGCTTGGTCTCAGGGGGCGTCACCGGGGAGCTGTTTTTT; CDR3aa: CASSLVSGGVTGELFF
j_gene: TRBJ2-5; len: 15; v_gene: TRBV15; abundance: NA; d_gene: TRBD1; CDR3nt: TGTGCCACCAGCAGAGATTTGACAGGGGGAGAGACCCAGTACTTC; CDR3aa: CATSRDLTGGETQYF